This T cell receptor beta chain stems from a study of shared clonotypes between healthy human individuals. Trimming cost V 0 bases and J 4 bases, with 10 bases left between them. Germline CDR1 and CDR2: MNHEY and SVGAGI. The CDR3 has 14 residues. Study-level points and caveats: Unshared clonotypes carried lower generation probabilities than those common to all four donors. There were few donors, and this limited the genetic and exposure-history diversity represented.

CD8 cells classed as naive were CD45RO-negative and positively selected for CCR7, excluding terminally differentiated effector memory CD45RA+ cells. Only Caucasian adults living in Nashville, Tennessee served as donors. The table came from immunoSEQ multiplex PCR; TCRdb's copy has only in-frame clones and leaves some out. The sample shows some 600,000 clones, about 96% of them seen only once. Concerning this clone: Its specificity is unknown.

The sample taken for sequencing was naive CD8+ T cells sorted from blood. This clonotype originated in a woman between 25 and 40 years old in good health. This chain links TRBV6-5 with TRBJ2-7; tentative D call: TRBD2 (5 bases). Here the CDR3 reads CASSYSGAAYEQYF. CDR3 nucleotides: TGTGCCAGCAGTTACTCGGGAGCGGCTTACGAGCAGTACTTC.